This TCR beta chain emerged from a study of cytomegalovirus exposure and HLA in healthy donors. Findings of the study overall: Beyond CMV serostatus, there was no information to go on about immune exposure. Among the most significant clusters, several appeared linked to common viral pathogens in a later analysis.

This clone was seen more than once but under ten times. Its antigen is not known. The CDR3 is made up of 14 amino acids. V shed 1 base and J shed 7 bases, with 14 bases lying between them. The germline V gene has CDR1 SGHVS and CDR2 FNYEAQ. Each of the donors was a healthy bone marrow donor. Donors were nominally healthy when sampled, though unrecorded immune exposures were likely. In the PCR, 60 Vbeta and 13 Jbeta primers were used. Sequenced by immunoSEQ multiplex PCR; TCRdb stores in-frame clones only, minus some. The sample carries under 200,000 clones, roughly 80% recorded once. This TCR came from a middle-aged man in good health and CMV-seronegative. V is TRBV7-6 and J is TRBJ2-7, with D maybe TRBD1 (5 bases). Sequenced sample: PBMCs. CDR3 DNA: TGTGCCAGCAGCTTAGTAGCAGGGAATAGGGAGCAGTACTTC. Translated, it gives CASSLVAGNREQYF.